These 21 T cell receptor beta chains came from one sample sequenced in a study of CD8 T cells in Susac syndrome. When the RNA was reverse transcribed, random hexamers were used with an input of roughly 0.5 to 1 ug. MiXCR was run by TCRdb on the immunoSEQ multiplex PCR reads, yielding one entry per CDR3 protein. Of about 130,000 distinct CDR3 sequences in the sample, about 94% were seen once. The sample comprised CD4+ T cells from PBMCs. Every receptor here comes from a human donor in good health.

V is TRBV29-1 and J is TRBJ2-7; TRBD1 matches 10 bases. V was clipped by 7 bases and J by 6 bases; unmatched bases: 3. From germline, CDR1 is SQVTM and CDR2 ANQGSEA. This CDR3 is built from 11 residues. The CDR3 region has the DNA TGCAGCGCTGACAGGGGGCGCGAGCAGTACTTC. This codes for CSADRGREQYF.

This rearrangement joins TRBV29-1 to TRBJ2-1; D might be TRBD1 (6 bases). Trimming cost V 5 bases and J 4 bases, with 12 bases left between them. The germline CDR1 and CDR2 sequences are SQVTM and ANQGSEA. The CDR3 runs 13 residues. The CDR3 bases are TGCAGCGTTCGGGACACCGCATACAATGAGCAGTTCTTC. Protein product: CSVRDTAYNEQFF.

Only one count was recorded for this clonotype. This chain links TRBV4-3 with TRBJ2-7; the match to TRBD2 covers 12 bases. The germline V gene has CDR1 LGHNA and CDR2 YSLEER. The V and J ends lost 1 base and 3 bases, in that order; junction bases with no gene match: 1. The CDR3 is 15 amino acids. CDR3 coding DNA: TGCGCCAGCAGCCAAGGGACTAGCGGGAACTACGAGCAGTACTTC. Translated, it gives CASSQGTSGNYEQYF.

V usage is TRBV20-1 and J usage is TRBJ2-7, with TRBD2 matching 10 bases. The CDR3 sequence is 15 residues long. Germline loops: CDR1 DFQATT, CDR2 SNEGSKA (reference sequence). V lost 1 base, J lost 3 bases, and 6 bases stayed unmatched. CDR3 nucleotides: TGCAGTGCTAGAGCACCACTAGCGGGGAACTACGAGCAGTACTTC. It is translated as CSARAPLAGNYEQYF.

The chain combines TRBV13 with TRBJ1-2, with D unresolved. V lost 4 bases to trimming and J lost 1 base, with 7 bases between them. Looked up from germline, CDR1 is PRHDT and CDR2 is FYEKMQ (reference sequence). The CDR3 runs to 13 residues. The CDR3 nucleotides are TGTGCCAGCAGCTCGACCTTTAACTATGGCTACACCTTC. Translation gives CASSSTFNYGYTF.

The rearrangement links TRBV19 to TRBJ1-1; TRBD1 aligns across 12 bases. The CDR3 extends over 16 amino acids. V was pared by 5 bases and J by 0 bases, with 4 bases of the junction left unmatched. CDR1 and CDR2 from the germline V gene are LNHDA and SQIVND (reference sequence). CDR3 residues: CASSPGTGGMNTEAFF. Here the CDR3 DNA reads TGTGCCAGTAGTCCCGGGACAGGGGGCATGAACACTGAAGCTTTCTTT.

Details on this clonotype: The junction departs from the called germline gene at one end, perhaps through a read error. The chain links TRBV2 to TRBJ2-5; possible D gene TRBD1, 6 bases. This CDR3 is 12 amino acids long. Germline V CDR1 and CDR2: SNHLY, FYNNEI. The CDR3 is CAGRQDQETQYF. The CDR3 DNA reads TGTGCCGGTAGACAGGACCAGGAGACCCAGTACTTC.

The chain combines TRBV10-3 with TRBJ1-2; 8 bases map to TRBD1. This CDR3 is built from 13 residues. The V gene's germline CDR1 is ENHRY and CDR2 SYGVKD. V dropped 11 bases and J dropped 9; count of bases not matched to a gene: 14. The CDR3 loop reads CAVRGQDLDRYTF. The CDR3 DNA is TGTGCCGTGAGGGGACAGGACCTTGATCGCTACACCTTC.

J is TRBJ1-3 and V is TRBV3-1; D unresolved. The germline CDR1 and CDR2 sequences are LGHDT and YNNKEL (reference sequence). The CDR3 consists of 16 residues. Trimming cost V 3 bases and J 0 bases, with 12 bases left between them. The CDR3 region has the DNA TGTGCCAGCAGCCAGGATATAACCGTCTCTGGAAACACCATATATTTT. Its translation is CASSQDITVSGNTIYF.

The chain couples TRBV7-9 to TRBJ2-7; 7 nucleotides match TRBD1. This CDR3 comprises 16 residues. V trimming: 0 bases; J trimming: 4 bases; junction bases outside the gene matches: 9. Germline V gives CDR1 SEHNR, CDR2 FQNEAQ (reference sequence). The CDR3 bases are TGTGCCAGCAGCTTAGCGACAGGGTCGAGACCGTACGAGCAGTACTTC. Protein sequence: CASSLATGSRPYEQYF.

The V and J genes are TRBV4-1 and TRBJ2-2; D remains unclear. The V end was cut by 5 bases, the J end by 7 bases, with 17 bases between. The CDR3 runs to 15 residues. Looked up from germline, CDR1 is MGHRA and CDR2 is YSYEKL. CDR3 sequence: CASSGRANVGGELFF. The CDR3 DNA reads as TGCGCCAGCAGCGGCCGGGCCAATGTTGGCGGGGAGCTGTTTTTT.

The chain couples TRBV29-1 to TRBJ1-3; D is possibly TRBD1 (5 bases). The V end was cut by 4 bases, the J end by 4 bases, with 14 bases between. This CDR3 region has 14 residues. Germline-derived CDR1 and CDR2 are SQVTM and ANQGSEA. The CDR3 bases are TGCAGCGTTGGGGATCTGGGGCCCGGAAACACCATATATTTT. It yields the protein CSVGDLGPGNTIYF.

The rearrangement links TRBV29-1 to TRBJ1-1; no clear D gene. CDR3 length: 13 amino acids. CDR1 is SQVTM and CDR2 is ANQGSEA in the germline V gene. The germline V and J ends were trimmed by 7 bases and 0 bases, with 12 bases remaining between them. The CDR3 DNA reads as TGCAGCGCAGATGGGCAGTTGAACACTGAAGCTTTCTTT. It is translated as CSADGQLNTEAFF.

The chain couples TRBV3-1 to TRBJ1-6; 7 nucleotides agree with TRBD1. CDR3 length: 14 residues. V lost 4 bases, J lost 9 bases, and 6 bases stayed unmatched. Germline V gene sequence: CDR1 LGHDT, CDR2 YNNKEL (reference sequence). The CDR3 region is CASSPDRVRSPLHF. The CDR3 nucleotides are TGTGCCAGCAGCCCAGACAGGGTTCGTTCACCCCTCCACTTT. The full variable domain, with the rest looked up from reference TRBV3-1 and TRBJ1-6, is DTAVSQTPKYLVTQMGNDKSIKCEQNLGHDTMYWYKQDSKKFLKIMFSYNNKELIINETVPNRFSPKSPDKAHLNLHINSLELGDSAVYFCASSPDRVRSPLHFGNGTRLTVT.

This chain joins TRBV9 and TRBJ2-7, with 8 nucleotides matching TRBD2. V was pared by 0 bases and J by 3 bases, with 14 bases of the junction left unmatched. The CDR3 is 18 amino acids. Germline lookup yields CDR1 SGDLS and CDR2 YYNGEE. This chain's CDR3 is CASSVEGGAGSGIYEQYF. The CDR3 nucleotides read TGTGCCAGCAGCGTAGAAGGAGGGGCGGGTAGCGGGATCTACGAGCAGTACTTC.

This chain uses TRBV7-2 with TRBJ1-2; D might be TRBD1 (6 bases). The germline CDR1 and CDR2 sequences are SGHTA and FQGNSA. The CDR3 is made up of 14 amino acids. Trimming stripped 4 bases from V and 7 bases from J, with 16 bases between. The CDR3 spells CASSSPTGQAGYTF. In DNA, the CDR3 is TGTGCCAGCAGCTCCCCCACAGGGCAGGCTGGCTACACCTTC. Drawing the rest from reference TRBV7-2 and TRBJ1-2, the complete variable domain is GAGVSQSPSNKVTEKGKDVELRCDPISGHTALYWYRQSLGQGLEFLIYFQGNSAPDKSGLPSDRFSAERTGGSVSTLTIQRTQQEDSAVYLCASSSPTGQAGYTFGSGTRLTVV.

The V and J genes are TRBV3-1 and TRBJ2-7, with 7 nucleotides matching TRBD2. V shed 0 bases and J 0 bases; nucleotides not matched to a gene: 8. This CDR3 is 17 amino acids long. Germline CDR1 LGHDT, CDR2 YNNKEL (reference sequence). The CDR3: CASSQDPGEGPSYEQYF. As DNA, the CDR3 is TGTGCCAGCAGCCAAGATCCGGGGGAGGGCCCCTCCTACGAGCAGTACTTC.

The V and J genes are TRBV2 and TRBJ2-5; D might be TRBD2 (6 bases). From germline, CDR1 is SNHLY and CDR2 FYNNEI. V lost 1 base, J lost 7 bases, and 13 bases lay in between. CDR3 size: 14 residues. The DNA of the CDR3 is TGTGCCAGCAGTGAAGAATCGGGAGAGGGGACCCAGTACTTC. It yields the protein CASSEESGEGTQYF.

The V call is TRBV25-1, the J call TRBJ1-1; no clear D. The germline V gene encodes CDR1 MGHDK and CDR2 SYGVNS. CDR3 size: 12 residues. The V and J ends lost 5 bases and 7 bases respectively, with 11 bases between them. The CDR3 bases are TGTGCCAGCAGTAAGGAGATTAGTGAAGCTTTCTTT. It codes for CASSKEISEAFF.

This clonotype came up once. This chain connects TRBV6-1 to TRBJ1-1, with 7 bases identical to TRBD1. Losses at the gene ends were 4 bases for V and 4 bases for J; bases not matched to a gene: 9. The germline V gene has CDR1 MNHNS and CDR2 SASEGT. The CDR3 sequence is 15 residues long. CDR3 amino acids: CASSALTGVGTEAFF. Written as DNA, the CDR3 is TGTGCCAGCAGTGCCCTAACAGGGGTGGGCACTGAAGCTTTCTTT.

On this clonotype: A read error may account for a junction end that differs from germline. The V gene is TRBV11-2, the J gene TRBJ2-3; D not certain. There are 11 residues in the CDR3. The germline gives CDR1 SGHAT, CDR2 FQNNGV. CDR3 sequence: CASTLEDTQYF. The CDR3 DNA sequence: TGTGCCAGCACCTTAGAAGATACGCAGTATTTT. The full variable domain, with the rest looked up from reference TRBV11-2 and TRBJ2-3, is EAGVAQSPRYKIIEKRQSVAFWCNPISGHATLYWYQQILGQGPKLLIQFQNNGVVDDSQLPKDRFSAERLKGVDSTLKIQPAKLEDSAVYLCASTLEDTQYFGPGTRLTVL.